The clone carrying this T cell receptor beta chain occurred a few times. This sample was included in a study of T-cell reconstitution after alpha-beta-depleted transplantation in children. For TCRbeta, the library was prepared with unique molecular identifiers. One entry per CDR3 protein, called by TCRdb with MiXCR from the PCR reads. This sample has some 550,000 distinct CDR3 sequences, with around 19% found just once. The CDR3 totals 13 residues. V lost 7 bases, J lost 5 bases, and 14 bases lay in between. The input for sequencing was PBMCs from the stem cell graft donor, taken from the stem cell graft. The origin of this receptor is a human donor who donated a stem cell graft to a child with acute lymphoblastic leukemia. The rearrangement uses TRBV12-3 or TRBV12-4 and TRBJ2-5; unclear D gene. The DNA of the CDR3 is TGTGCCAGCACCCCGGGTGGGCAGGAGACCCAGTACTTC. Encoded protein: CASTPGGQETQYF.